Presented here are 31 T cell receptor beta chains from one specimen sequenced in a study of blood T cell repertoires in COVID-19. Method: immunoSEQ multiplex PCR; TCRdb's copy keeps in-frame clones and lacks some. The sample records approximately 150,000 clones, 60% to 85% being singletons. Sequencing used peripheral blood. The receptors stem from a man aged 45-65 years with acute or convalescent COVID-19.

This clone was recorded a few times. This chain uses TRBV3-1 (or the pseudogene TRBV3-2) with TRBJ2-1, with D possibly TRBD2 on 5 matching bases. Germline V gene lookup returns CDR1 LGHDT and CDR2 YNNKEL (reference sequence). Trimming removed 1 base at V and 15 bases at J, with 10 bases between. This CDR3 is built from 11 residues. The CDR3 spells CASSQGGLGFF. The DNA of the CDR3 is TGTGCCAGCAGCCAAGGAGGGTTAGGGTTCTTC.

DNA of the CDR3: TGTGCCAGCAGGGACGACAGGAATGAGCAGTTCTTC. It codes for CASRDDRNEQFF. The gene calls are TRBV2 and TRBJ2-1; D is possibly TRBD1 (6 bases). Trimming took off 6 bases at V and 7 bases at J, with 10 bases between the two ends. The germline V gene has CDR1 SNHLY and CDR2 FYNNEI. The CDR3 extends over 12 amino acids.

The chain employs TRBV19 and TRBJ1-4; tentatively, D is TRBD1 (5 bases). The CDR3 covers 11 residues. Trimming left V 10 bases short and J 7 bases short, with 10 bases between. Per the germline V gene, CDR1 is LNHDA and CDR2 is SQIVND (reference sequence). In DNA, the CDR3 is TGTGCCACCCGTCAGGGTGAAAAACTGTTTTTT. It codes for CATRQGEKLFF.

The J gene is TRBJ2-1, the V gene TRBV3-1 (or the pseudogene TRBV3-2), with 11 nucleotides matching TRBD2. V lost 2 bases, J lost 6 bases, and 6 bases stayed unmatched. This CDR3 spans 16 amino acids. Germline V gene data show CDR1 as LGHDT and CDR2 as YNNKEL (reference sequence). In DNA, the CDR3 is TGTGCCAGCAGCCAACTAGCGGGGGGCTATGTCAATGAGCAGTTCTTC. Translation: CASSQLAGGYVNEQFF.

This clone appeared once. The J gene is TRBJ1-2, the V gene TRBV7-9; 8 positions match TRBD1. Trimming cost V 5 bases and J 4 bases; bases outside gene matches: 9. Per germline, CDR1 SEHNR and CDR2 FQNEAQ (reference sequence). This CDR3 contains 15 residues. The CDR3 region is CASSPPGQVFYGYTF. The CDR3 DNA sequence: TGTGCCAGCAGCCCACCGGGACAGGTCTTCTATGGCTACACCTTC.

The chain carries TRBV18 and TRBJ1-5; the match to TRBD1 covers 9 bases. Germline assignment: CDR1 KGHSH and CDR2 LQKENI. V gave up 0 bases and J gave up 3 bases; unmatched junction bases: 3. This CDR3 has 16 amino acids. In nucleotides, the CDR3 is TGTGCCAGCTCACCACCGGGACAGGGACTCAATCAGCCCCAGCATTTT. Its protein is CASSPPGQGLNQPQHF.

This chain uses TRBV11-2 with TRBJ1-1, with D perhaps TRBD1 (6 bases). The length of the CDR3 is 15 residues. CDR1 is SGHAT and CDR2 is FQNNGV in the germline V gene. Trimming left V 0 bases short and J 1 base short, with 9 bases between. This CDR3 reads CASSLEAGANTEAFF. The CDR3 DNA reads as TGTGCCAGCAGCTTAGAGGCAGGGGCGAACACTGAAGCTTTCTTT.

The chain couples TRBV3-1 (or the pseudogene TRBV3-2) to TRBJ1-3; possible D gene TRBD1, 5 bases. Deletions cut 4 bases from V and 4 bases from J, with 14 bases between. CDR1 is LGHDT and CDR2 is YNNKEL in the germline V gene (reference sequence). The CDR3 spans 15 residues. CDR3 residues: CASSPGLSFGNTIYF. The CDR3 DNA sequence: TGTGCCAGCAGCCCAGGGCTTAGTTTCGGAAACACCATATATTTT.

V usage is TRBV10-3 and J usage is TRBJ2-7; the D gene is possibly TRBD2 (6 bases). Between the trimmed V and J ends, which lost 5 bases and 7 bases, there was a span of 12 bases. The V gene's germline CDR1 is ENHRY and CDR2 SYGVKD. This CDR3 spans 12 amino acids. The CDR3, as DNA: TGTGCCATCAGTAGGGACTCGGGGGAGCAGTACTTC. Protein: CAISRDSGEQYF.

The gene calls are TRBV29-1 and TRBJ2-1; 8 nucleotides match TRBD2. V was clipped by 6 bases and J by 4 bases; unmatched bases: 2. Germline values: CDR1 SQVTM, CDR2 ANQGSEA. This CDR3 has 12 residues. CDR3 residues: CSVPSGYNEQFF. For the CDR3, the DNA is TGCAGCGTCCCTAGCGGGTACAATGAGCAGTTCTTC.

This CDR3 is CASSFGTGGQPQHF. The CDR3 nucleotides read TGTGCCAGCAGCTTCGGGACAGGGGGTCAGCCCCAGCATTTT. V gene TRBV7-8 combines with J gene TRBJ1-5, with 11 bases fitting TRBD1. Germline loops: CDR1 SGHVS, CDR2 FQNEAQ. The CDR3 consists of 14 residues. V lost 3 bases, J lost 6 bases, and 1 base stayed unmatched.

The rearrangement joins TRBV13 to TRBJ2-7, with 10 bases matching TRBD2. This CDR3 contains 15 residues. The V gene end was trimmed by 4 bases and the J gene end by 10 bases; junction bases not matched to a gene: 13. Looked up from germline, CDR1 is PRHDT and CDR2 is FYEKMQ (reference sequence). This CDR3 reads CASSSQDSGGTPQYV. CDR3 in DNA: TGTGCCAGCAGCTCCCAAGATAGCGGGGGGACCCCCCAGTACGTC.

The chain links TRBV24-1 to TRBJ2-3; D gene uncertain. The CDR3 has 13 residues. V gave up 4 bases and J gave up 8 bases, with 12 bases separating them. Germline V CDR1 and CDR2: KGHDR, SFDVKD. CDR3 sequence: CATSDPMSATQYF. The CDR3 DNA reads TGTGCCACCAGTGACCCCATGAGCGCTACGCAGTATTTT.

J is TRBJ1-1 and V is TRBV5-1, with 10 positions matching TRBD1. CDR1 is SGHRS and CDR2 is YFSETQ in the germline V gene. The CDR3 runs to 17 residues. V shed 4 bases and J 4 bases; nucleotides not matched to a gene: 13. CDR3 sequence reads: CASSPGTGDDFGTEAFF. The CDR3 DNA reads TGCGCCAGCAGCCCTGGGACAGGGGACGATTTTGGCACTGAAGCTTTCTTT.

The V call is TRBV12-3 or TRBV12-4, the J call TRBJ1-1, with no clear D. The CDR3 is made up of 11 amino acids. V was clipped by 6 bases and J by 8 bases, with 10 bases between them. The CDR3 region is CASRIGEEAFF. Written as DNA, the CDR3 is TGTGCCAGCAGGATCGGGGAGGAAGCTTTCTTT.

Concerning this clone: The sample contains more than one DNA sequence encoding this CDR3. The rearrangement joins TRBV19 to TRBJ1-1; possibly TRBD1 for D (5 bases). The CDR3 sequence is 14 residues long. From germline, CDR1 is LNHDA and CDR2 SQIVND (reference sequence). Trimming left V 6 bases short and J 1 base short, with 12 bases between. The CDR3 bases are TGTGCCAGTAGCCCATTGGGGGGGAACACTGAAGCTTTCTTT. As protein: CASSPLGGNTEAFF.

This chain joins TRBV25-1 and TRBJ1-2; D gene unclear. The germline V gene encodes CDR1 MGHDK and CDR2 SYGVNS. The V gene lost 3 bases and the J gene lost 6 bases, with 17 bases spanning the gap. This CDR3 has 15 amino acids. In DNA, the CDR3 is TGTGCCAGCAGTGATCCGGGCCGGCGGGGTGATGGCTACACCTTC. Its translation: CASSDPGRRGDGYTF.

CDR3 DNA: TGCGCCAGCAGCCGTGGGGACAAATCGAGGAACACTGAAGCTTTCTTT. Translation: CASSRGDKSRNTEAFF. This rearrangement joins TRBV5-1 to TRBJ1-1, with a weak D call TRBD1 (6 bases). The CDR3 is 16 amino acids. V was cut by 4 bases and J by 1 base, with 17 bases left in between. CDR1 and CDR2 from the germline V gene are SGHRS and YFSETQ.

Only one count was recorded for this clone. V gene TRBV4-1 combines with J gene TRBJ1-2; 8 positions agree with TRBD1. The CDR3 spans 14 residues. The germline V gene encodes CDR1 MGHRA and CDR2 YSYEKL. J was trimmed by 4 bases and V by 4 bases; bases with no gene match: 5. In DNA form, the CDR3 reads TGCGCCAGCAGCCGAACAGGGGGAGGCTATGGCTACACCTTC. It codes for CASSRTGGGYGYTF.

The rearrangement joins TRBV19 to TRBJ1-2, with 7 bases lining up with TRBD1. CDR1 and CDR2 (germline): LNHDA, SQIVND (reference sequence). The CDR3 spans 13 residues. V was clipped by 6 bases and J by 3 bases; unmatched bases: 4. The CDR3 region has the DNA TGTGCCAGTAGAAGACAGGGAGACTATGGCTACACCTTC. Its protein is CASRRQGDYGYTF.

This clone has only one observation. The chain joins TRBV9 to TRBJ1-1; 7 bases align to TRBD1. This CDR3 region has 14 residues. The ends lost 3 bases at V and 6 bases at J; junction bases unmatched: 8. Looked up from germline, CDR1 is SGDLS and CDR2 is YYNGEE. The CDR3: CASSARQGKSEAFF. The CDR3, as DNA: TGTGCCAGCAGCGCTCGACAGGGAAAATCTGAAGCTTTCTTT.

The chain combines TRBV7-6 with TRBJ1-3; D gene unclear. The CDR3 is 13 residues long. Per germline, CDR1 SGHVS and CDR2 FNYEAQ. With 8 bases removed from V and 0 bases from J, the gap between germline ends came to 8 bases. CDR3 protein: CASQAHSGNTIYF. CDR3 nucleotides: TGTGCCAGCCAAGCTCACTCTGGAAACACCATATATTTT.

This chain uses TRBV21-1 with TRBJ1-1; whether TRBD1, the table's D call, matches the DNA was not checked. TRBV21-1 is labeled a pseudogene. This CDR3 is built from 18 residues. The CDR3 loop is CASSKNDREHRVNTEAFF. CDR3 coding DNA: TGTGCCAGCAGCAAAAATGACAGGGAGCATCGTGTGAACACTGAAGCTTTCTTT.

The chain couples TRBV5-1 to TRBJ2-3; TRBD1 matches at 12 bases. The CDR3 has 15 residues. Trimming removed 4 bases from V and 4 bases from J; junction bases left unmatched: 4. Per germline, CDR1 SGHRS and CDR2 YFSETQ. CDR3 DNA sequence: TGCGCCAGCAGCCGGGGACAGGGGGCGTCAGATACGCAGTATTTT. This encodes CASSRGQGASDTQYF.

The rearrangement links TRBV11-2 to TRBJ2-7; 8 nucleotides agree with TRBD1. V was pared by 7 bases and J by 3 bases, with 8 bases of the junction left unmatched. CDR3 size: 14 residues. Germline assignment: CDR1 SGHAT and CDR2 FQNNGV. This chain's CDR3 is CASTHGQGYYEQYF. The CDR3 DNA reads TGTGCCAGCACCCACGGACAGGGCTACTACGAGCAGTACTTC.

There are a few counts of this clone. The genes are TRBV30 and TRBJ1-1, with D tentatively TRBD1 (5 bases). Germline lookup yields CDR1 GTSNPN and CDR2 SVGIG (reference sequence). Trimming stripped 0 bases from V and 4 bases from J, with 9 bases between. The CDR3 sequence is 13 residues long. CDR3 residues: CAWSVPRGTEAFF. The CDR3 region has the DNA TGTGCCTGGAGTGTTCCAAGGGGCACTGAAGCTTTCTTT.

J is TRBJ1-5 and V is TRBV5-6; 7 bases are shared with TRBD1. Trimming at V came to 3 bases and at J to 2 bases, leaving 5 bases not matched to a gene. The CDR3 has 15 amino acids. Germline CDR1 SGHDT, CDR2 YYEEEE. Here the CDR3 DNA reads TGTGCCAGCAGCTCCACCGGGACAGGCAATCAGCCCCAGCATTTT. Translation: CASSSTGTGNQPQHF.

This clone was found once. V is TRBV9 and J is TRBJ2-3; tentatively, D is TRBD2 (5 bases). V lost 2 bases, J lost 2 bases, and 6 bases lay in between. Germline V CDR1 and CDR2: SGDLS, YYNGEE. The CDR3 contains 13 residues. The CDR3 is CASSVDSTDTQYF. The CDR3, as DNA: TGTGCCAGCAGCGTGGACTCCACAGATACGCAGTATTTT.

The genes are TRBV27 and TRBJ2-2, with 7 bases fitting TRBD2. Germline CDR1 reads MNHEY; CDR2 reads SMNVEV (reference sequence). The CDR3 runs to 13 residues. Trimming took 3 bases from V and 6 from J; bases not matched to a gene: 1. The CDR3: CASSFRGAGELFF. CDR3 coding DNA: TGTGCCAGCAGTTTTCGGGGGGCCGGGGAGCTGTTTTTT.

The chain is built from TRBV21-1 and TRBJ2-7; the table's D gene call, TRBD2, was not cross checked with the DNA. TRBV21-1 has pseudogene status. This CDR3 spans 18 amino acids. The CDR3 DNA is TGTGCCAGCAGCAAAGAGGATACCCGGACTCAAATCTCCTACGAGCAGTACTTC. It is translated as CASSKEDTRTQISYEQYF.

CDR3 region: CASSPGTFGYTF. CDR3 sequence (DNA): TGTGCCAGCAGTCCTGGGACTTTCGGCTACACCTTC. The rearrangement uses TRBV25-1 and TRBJ1-2; perhaps TRBD1 as D (5 bases). The germline CDR1 and CDR2 sequences are MGHDK and SYGVNS. This CDR3 spans 12 amino acids. Trimming removed 5 bases at V and 8 bases at J, with 12 bases between.